This TCR beta chain comes out of a study of tumor-infiltrating lymphocytes in primary liver carcinoma. About the research overall: Roughly 3.5 to 7.5 million productive TCRbeta reads were obtained per sample, with similar numbers across tissue types. Regarding the study as a whole: Against blood, tumors held a significantly higher top-250-clone fraction (p = 0.039).

Investigators took RNA and DNA out together from about 21-30 mg of unsorted bulk tissue. Infection with HBV was chronic in patients; they were treatment-naive. The investigators made TCR beta cDNA from 400 to 500 ng total RNA, using a constant-region primer. Sequencing libraries for TCR beta derived from three nested multiplex PCR rounds that used slightly modified ARM-PCR. Use of TRBV1-TRBV30 forward primers with a C-beta reverse primer characterized the first two PCR rounds, which lasted roughly 11 cycles each. TCRdb redid the calling of the multiplex PCR reads with MiXCR, one entry per CDR3 protein. The table has 85,000 to 100,000 distinct CDR3 sequences, around 70% seen once; the top ten hold around 30%. CDR1 is MNHNS, CDR2 SASEGT, per germline. This CDR3 has 13 amino acids. With respect to this clonotype: Its antigen is unidentified. A read error may produce the germline difference seen at one junction end.

This clonotype originated in a middle-aged man with primary liver carcinoma and hepatitis B virus infection. The sequencing sample was made of tumor-adjacent normal liver tissue. The chain combines TRBV6-1 with TRBJ2-3; perhaps TRBD2 as D (5 bases). The CDR3 region is CASRRAGVDTRYF. The CDR3 nucleotides read TGTGCCAGCAGGAGGGCCGGAGTAGATACGCGGTATTTT.